This T cell receptor (beta chain) came from a study of a mutant IDH1 vaccine in newly diagnosed glioma. The wider study: The study started vaccination 4-6 weeks after radiotherapy alone, or with temozolomide cycles.

Of note for this clone: Its target is not known.

Time point indicated: week 35, safety follow-up. One vaccine dose held 300 ug of mutant IDH1 20-mer peptide and came with topical imiquimod. This CDR3 region has 15 residues. The V gene's germline CDR1 is SGHRS and CDR2 YFSETQ. Trimming stripped 4 bases from V and 0 bases from J, with 14 bases between. Profiled with immunoSEQ multiplex PCR; TCRdb holds only in-frame clones, not every one. The sample yields around 32,000 clones, almost 80% seen once. The chain recombines TRBV5-1 with TRBJ2-7; perhaps TRBD2 as D (6 bases). The specimen was PBMCs, collected from a glioma patient whose treatment included an IDH1 peptide vaccine. The TCR sequence derives from a woman younger than 45 with glioma. Some clones in this sample may be carry-over from other donors' samples. CDR3 DNA: TGCGCCAGCAGCCTGGGACTTCAGTCCTCCTACGAGCAGTACTTC. Protein: CASSLGLQSSYEQYF.